The sequence of this T cell receptor (beta chain) was determined in a study of T-cell reconstitution after alpha-beta-depleted transplantation in children (dated by TCRdb to 2015 to 2016). Notes on the research overall: Using TCR repertoire profiling, the study followed T-cell immune reconstitution in a quantitative way in children after TCRalphabeta/CD19-depleted allogeneic hematopoietic cell transplantation.

Per the germline V gene, MNHNS is the CDR1 and SASEGT is the CDR2. The germline V end is reduced by 8 bases and the J end by 2 bases; junction bases left unmatched: 3. The CDR3 starts with the cysteine, ends with the phenylalanine, and has 15 residues. Only the CDR3 DNA stays, 45 bases, in frame from base 1. Library creation used PCR. The run used an Illumina HiSeq 2500. TCR libraries were prepared with molecular barcoding, using unique molecular identifiers to normalize TCRbeta repertoire quantification. TCRdb reprocessing: public reads trimmed at Q25 with fastp, clones called with MiXCR, in-frame beta chains kept. One record per CDR3 amino acid sequence lists the most common genes and DNA. This sample lists some 110,000 distinct CDR3 sequences; about 9.4% were detected once. In total, the top ten clones hold 30% to 35% of the sample. This clonotype appeared a few times. This receptor's antigen is unknown. No much larger clone is present one base from it, and per-base qualities are unavailable.

The meaning of the sample's treatment or condition label: allogeneic hematopoietic cell transplantation with graft depleted of TCRalphabeta T cells and CD19 B cells. The children who served as transplant recipients had been given grafts of TCRalphabeta/CD19-depleted allogeneic hematopoietic cells. Study-wide findings and limitations: About two months after transplant, the apparently early recovery of alphabetaT-cell counts reportedly depended on just several hundred clones that had expanded rapidly and came from non-depleted graft cells. Hyperexpanded clone frequencies declined over subsequent months; after one year, T-cell counts and TCRbeta diversity were mostly attributed to newly produced T cells. The high TCRbeta diversity at day 60 in some patients was ascribed to recipient T cells and intrathymic progenitors that had survived conditioning.

The chain links TRBV6-1 with TRBJ2-2, and 12 junction bases match TRBD2. Sequencing used PBMCs, obtained before TCRalphabeta/CD19-depleted stem cell transplant. This TCR was sampled from a boy younger than 10 with acute lymphoblastic leukemia, due to receive a stem cell transplant. In nucleotides, the sequence is TGTGCCAGCCCGACTAGCGGGAGAAACACCGGGGAGCTGTTTTTT. Translated, this gives CASPTSGRNTGELFF.